This TCR beta chain originates from a study of T cells in Graves' hyperthyroidism and ophthalmopathy. This clonotype was detected many times. Amplification targeted TCR beta CDR3 regions from RNA transcripts. First-round RT-PCR targeting the TCR CDR3 was performed with the HTBI primer set. TCRdb re-analysed the multiplex PCR reads in MiXCR, keeping a single row per CDR3 protein. The data show around 370,000 distinct CDR3 sequences, around 20% seen once. The CDR3 contains 15 residues. Germline V CDR1 and CDR2: SNHLY, FYNNEI. V dropped 3 bases and J dropped 3 bases, with 12 bases sitting between them. The sequence was collected from a man in his late teens or twenties with Graves' ophthalmopathy. The chain combines TRBV2 with TRBJ2-1; D is uncertain. Sequencing was carried out using blood. The CDR3 sequence: CASSDAQSFYNEQFF. CDR3 in DNA: TGTGCCAGCAGTGACGCCCAAAGCTTCTACAATGAGCAGTTCTTC.